This TCR beta chain was identified during a study of a mutant IDH1 vaccine in newly diagnosed glioma. About the study: Vaccine dosing followed radiotherapy by 4-6 weeks, or accompanied temozolomide cycles. Earlier care involved radiotherapy, temozolomide, or both, and the majority received both. The study's findings and limits: Pseudoprogression apparently lacked any relation to changes in top peripheral T cell clonotypes.

The V end was cut by 5 bases, the J end by 0 bases, with 8 bases between. CDR3 length: 13 amino acids. The germline gives CDR1 MGHDK, CDR2 SYGVNS. Remarks on this clone: The antigen is unknown.

Sequencing was performed with immunoSEQ multiplex PCR; in TCRdb, only in-frame clones are kept and a portion is missing. The table includes 110,000 or so clones, about nine tenths detected once. Time point noted: week 11, during vaccination. Each dose of the vaccine consisted of 300 ug of mutant IDH1 20-mer peptide, with topical imiquimod. This TCR was sampled from a woman in her forties or fifties with glioma. The J gene is TRBJ2-7, the V gene TRBV25-1; no definite D call. The input for sequencing was PBMCs, taken from a glioma patient whose treatment included an IDH1 peptide vaccine. The CDR3 region has the DNA TGTGCCAGCAGTCCCAGTGTCTCCTACGAGCAGTACTTC. Translation gives CASSPSVSYEQYF.